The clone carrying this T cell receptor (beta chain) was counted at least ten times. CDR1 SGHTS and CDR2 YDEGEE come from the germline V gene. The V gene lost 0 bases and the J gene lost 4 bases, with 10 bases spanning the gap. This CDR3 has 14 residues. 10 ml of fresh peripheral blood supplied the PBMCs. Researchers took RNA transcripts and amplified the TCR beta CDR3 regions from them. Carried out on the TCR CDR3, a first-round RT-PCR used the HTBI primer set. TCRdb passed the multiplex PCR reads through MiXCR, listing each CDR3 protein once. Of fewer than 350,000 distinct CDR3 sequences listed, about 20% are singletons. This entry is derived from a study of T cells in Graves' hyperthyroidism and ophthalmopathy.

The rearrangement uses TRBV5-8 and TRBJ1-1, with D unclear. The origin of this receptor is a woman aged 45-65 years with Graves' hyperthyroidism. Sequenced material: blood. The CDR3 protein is CASSLVPRSTEAFF. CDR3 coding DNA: TGTGCCAGCAGCTTGGTACCCCGGAGCACTGAAGCTTTCTTT.